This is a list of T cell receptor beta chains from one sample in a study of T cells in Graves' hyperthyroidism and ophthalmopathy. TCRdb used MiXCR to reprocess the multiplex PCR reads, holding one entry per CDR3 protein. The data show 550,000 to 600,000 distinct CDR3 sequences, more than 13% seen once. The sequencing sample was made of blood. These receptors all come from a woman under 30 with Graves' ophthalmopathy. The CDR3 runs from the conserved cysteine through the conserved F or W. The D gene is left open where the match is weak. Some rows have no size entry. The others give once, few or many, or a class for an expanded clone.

TGTGCCAGCAGCCCCCCTAGCGGGAGTGTCTATGAGCAGTTCTTC,CASSPPSGSVYEQFF,TRBD2,TRBJ2-1,.,TRBV11-2
TGCGCCAGCAGCTCCGGGCAGCCCCTCGAGTACACCATATATTTT,CASSSGQPLEYTIYF,.,TRBJ1-3,many,TRBV5-1
TGTGCCATCAGTGAGTCCGAAGGCAATTCACCCCTCCACTTT,CAISESEGNSPLHF,.,TRBJ1-6,few,TRBV10-3
TGTGCCAGCAGTGACACAAACTACAATGAGCAGTTCTTC,CASSDTNYNEQFF,.,TRBJ2-1,few,TRBV12-3/TRBV12-4
TGTGCCAGCTCACCCCCGGCAGGGGCGGGCAATCAGCCCCAGCATTTT,CASSPPAGAGNQPQHF,.,TRBJ1-5,few,TRBV18
TGCGCCAGCAGCTTGGCGGCAGGCTCTAACTATGGCTACACCTTC,CASSLAAGSNYGYTF,.,TRBJ1-2,many,TRBV5-1
TGTGCCAGCAGCGACACCGGTGGGACGGCCTCCTACGAGCAGTACTTC,CASSDTGGTASYEQYF,.,TRBJ2-7,.,TRBV25-1
TGTGCCAGCAGTTACTTTACTTCGGAAGGCCAATACGAGCAGTACTTC,CASSYFTSEGQYEQYF,.,TRBJ2-7,many,TRBV6-2/TRBV6-3
TGTGCCAGCAGCGCCTCGGGGGCCGATGGCTACACCTTC,CASSASGADGYTF,.,TRBJ1-2,.,TRBV9
TGTGCCAGCAGTGCCCACAGGGGGCCTCTCTACGAGCAGTACTTC,CASSAHRGPLYEQYF,TRBD1,TRBJ2-7,many,TRBV28
TGTGCCAGCTCGTCTCACGCGGGGAATCAGCCCCAGCATTTT,CASSSHAGNQPQHF,.,TRBJ1-5,.,TRBV6-1
TGTGCCACCAGTGAAAGGGGGCTAGGCGAGCAGTACTTC,CATSERGLGEQYF,TRBD1,TRBJ2-7,few,TRBV24-1
TGTGCCAGCGGGACTTTGTACAATGAGCAGTTCTTC,CASGTLYNEQFF,.,TRBJ2-1,many,TRBV28
TGTGCCAGCAGCACGCGCTCAGGGGAGCAGTACTTC,CASSTRSGEQYF,.,TRBJ2-7,many,TRBV7-6
TGTGCCAGCAGCTTAGGGTGGGGGTCGAATCACAATGAGCAGTTCTTC,CASSLGWGSNHNEQFF,.,TRBJ2-1,few,TRBV7-6
TGCAGTGCTAGAGTTCTAGGACTAGCGGGAGTTTACATTCAGTACTTC,CSARVLGLAGVYIQYF,TRBD2,TRBJ2-4,many,TRBV20-1
TGTGCCAGCAGCGTAGGGGGGCCGTTCGGTGAGAACACTGAAGCTTTCTTT,CASSVGGPFGENTEAFF,.,TRBJ1-1,few,TRBV9
TGCAGCGTTGTCTCCTACGAGCAGTACTTC,CSVVSYEQYF,.,TRBJ2-7,.,TRBV29-1
TGCAGCACAAGTGCCGGGAGCACAGATACGCAGTATTTT,CSTSAGSTDTQYF,.,TRBJ2-3,.,TRBV20-1
TGTGCCAGCAACCGGGACCAGAGCACAGATACGCAGTATTTT,CASNRDQSTDTQYF,.,TRBJ2-3,many,TRBV2
TGTGCCAGCAGTAACAACCGGGGCCCAAGGGAGACCCAGTACTTC,CASSNNRGPRETQYF,.,TRBJ2-5,many,TRBV6-1
TGTGCCAGCAGCGCTCAGACAGGGACGGGCGAGCAGTACTTC,CASSAQTGTGEQYF,TRBD1,TRBJ2-7,many,TRBV9
TGTGCCAGCACCGGGGACAGGGAGCCGAAGACCCAGTACTTC,CASTGDREPKTQYF,TRBD1,TRBJ2-5,many,TRBV7-9
TGTGCCAGCAGCGTAGATAGCGGAGGGGTTTCCTACAATGAGCAGTTCTTC,CASSVDSGGVSYNEQFF,.,TRBJ2-1,many,TRBV9